This T cell receptor (beta chain) was captured in a study of shared clonotypes between healthy human individuals (dated by TCRdb to about 2020). For the wider study: The cohort comprised a couple of women and a few men aged 18 to 49 years. For each donor, CD4 naive and CD4 memory were each given three plates, CD8 naive was given two plates, and CD8 memory was given one plate. To estimate repertoire size and how much clonotype sharing occurs between individuals, the study deeply sequenced the blood TCR repertoires of about 5 healthy adults. Libraries were prepared and TCR repertoires were sequenced by different laboratories using diverse techniques, in order to increase sequencing depth and limit assay-specific biases. Between about 0.94 and 8.9 billion PBMCs per donor were obtained by leukapheresis. What the work shows at the level of the full study, not this receptor alone: Even with the large sequencing depth, rarefaction of the sorted-subset datasets indicated that sequencing was incomplete. Naive subsets generally had larger estimated clonotype richness than memory subsets. When four donors were compared, the shared fraction of clonotypes was approximately 5% for naive CD4, roughly 3.4% for naive CD8, about 2.4% for memory CD4, and 0.3% to 0.5% for memory CD8. Pairwise subsampling led to the expectation that sequencing depth would affect the degree of clonotype sharing among donors. Sampling was restricted to blood, and TCR repertoires in tissues likely differ from the TCR repertoires found in blood. Because the study included a small number of donors, the genetic and exposure-history diversity represented was limited. Higher generation probabilities were observed for clonotypes shared by all four sorted-subset donors than for non-shared clonotypes.

TCR CDR3 regions were amplified from genomic DNA by multiplex PCR using the deep immunoSEQ assay. Extracted genomic DNA from each cell subset was distributed evenly across all wells of several immunoSEQ 96-well plates, and each plate was treated as a replicate. For sorted subsets, each replicate PCR was loaded with about 200 ng genomic DNA, equivalent to some 27,000 T cell genomes. The purified libraries were quantified using a Qubit 3.0 fluorometer, sized with a Bioanalyzer 2100, and then quantified again using the KAPA Library Quantification kit. Each immunoSEQ 96-well plate was sequenced on its own single-read 150-cycle Illumina NextSeq 550 flow cell. The authors processed their data as follows. The immunoSEQ output contained only junctional sequences without quality scores, so filtering could not match that applied to full-length reads. Sequences were annotated with PyIR, a Python wrapper for IgBLAST v1.9, using IMGT germline references to assign V/J genes and CDR3. Reads were removed for weak V/J assignments (E-value above 1e-6), missing CDR3, stop codons, out-of-frame junctions, or ambiguous translated residues. V3J clonotypes were defined as sequences sharing an identical inferred V gene, J gene, and CDR3 amino acid sequence. The percentage overlap between two repertoires was calculated by dividing the number of shared unique clonotypes by the size of the smaller repertoire. Three approaches were used to assess repertoire richness: RTK rarefaction, the Chao1 estimator, and Recon v2.1 estimates of unobserved clonotypes. OLGA was used to compute generation probabilities for all TCRbeta clonotypes that the gDNA method yielded from several donors. What TCRdb holds here is the immuneACCESS table cut down to in-frame rearrangements. Part of the clones is not present; checked against another copy, under half of the missing clones reflect an unresolved V gene, and the others are unexplained. V, J and clone size derive from that table, while D and trimming were established from the DNA sequence. The sample yields 2.3 million or so clones; 85% to 95% were counted once. The ten largest account for around 0.4% of the sample.

A remark on this clone: The antigen it binds to is not known. Base qualities are not recorded, but no much larger clone differs from it by a single base.

Donors were healthy HIV-negative adults with no recently reported acute infections or vaccinations. All donors were Caucasian adults living in Nashville, Tennessee, USA. CD4+ T cells were enriched by magnetic negative selection; naive cells were then positively selected on CD45RA, and the negative fraction formed the memory subset. After blood collection by leukapheresis, PBMCs were isolated using Ficoll-Histopaque density gradient centrifugation and then cryopreserved in the vapor phase of liquid nitrogen. Analytical flow cytometry was used to check the purity and quantity of each magnetically sorted T cell population. Each sorted fraction had its genomic DNA isolated and then quantified by UV absorbance on a Nanodrop 2000c. The CDR3 sequence holds 11 residues, the cysteine and phenylalanine included. Only the CDR3 portion is preserved as DNA: 33 bases, with reading frame beginning at the first base. V and J are truncated by 3 bases and 10 bases respectively, leaving an intervening sequence of 12 bases. CDR1 GTSNPN and CDR2 SVGIG are derived from the germline V gene (reference sequence).

The rearranged chain carries TRBV30 and TRBJ2-5, with TRBD2 perhaps the D gene, on 5 matching bases. Source material: naive CD4+ T cells from PBMCs. Read against the paper, the sample's cell subset or site label means: CD45RA+ positively selected. This sequence originates from a man aged 18 to 29 in good health. Some clones in this sample may be carry-over from other donors' samples. The bases are TGTGCCTGGAGCGGGGTGATGGTCCAGTACTTC. The resulting protein is CAWSGVMVQYF. Beyond the CDR3, the reference TRBV30 and TRBJ2-5 genes provide the residues; the full variable domain reads: SQTIHQWPATLVQPVGSPLSLECTVEGTSNPNLYWYRQAAGRGLQLLFYSVGIGQISSEVPQNLSASRPQDRQFILSSKKLLLSDSGFYLCAWSGVMVQYFGPGTRLLVL.